What follows describes a single TCR beta chain. A few counts support this clone. Its specific antigen is unknown. One base away there is no much larger clone; base qualities are not given. In the paper's terms, the time point label means: human tissue collected at research (rapid) autopsy. Three non-HCT comparator patients with other cancers, having at least five GI tract samples and no known GI disease at death, were selected retrospectively. After a median post-mortem interval of about 9.8 hours, the autopsy tissues collected included GI sites spanning esophagus to rectum, along with liver, skin and lymphoid organs including spleen. Autopsy specimens were bisected, with one portion flash-frozen in liquid nitrogen and the remainder formalin-fixed, and GI outer muscle layers were removed. To extract genomic DNA from frozen tissues, either the Mag-Bind Blood & Tissue DNA HDQ 96 Kit on a Chemagic 360 or the DNeasy Blood & Tissue Kit was used. Extracted DNA was further purified with the Genomic DNA Clean & Concentrator-25 kit because of concern about red blood cell contamination.

The data were taken from a study of tissue T cells after allogeneic stem cell transplantation (dated by TCRdb to the early 2020s). Regarding the study in general: For tissues with multiple samples, a pathologist reviewed H&E sections and gave sequencing priority to samples with histologically apparent lymphocytes. On the human side, the study was prospective and observational, with no blinding or randomization. TCR beta repertoires were profiled across many tissues obtained from research autopsies of patients with and without GVHD, as well as in mouse models of GVHD. General study outcomes and caveats: A small and clinically heterogeneous patient cohort was studied, and sampling depth was acknowledged as a limitation. Few T cell clones were found to be shared across patients, but shared repertoire signatures across patients were revealed in a tissue-specific fashion by motif-based clustering. In both patients and mice, T cells from blood and spleen picked up only a limited part of the TCR repertoire that was detected in tissues. Blood samples were not available from the non-GVHD comparator patients. The study did not determine which tissue TCRs were alloreactive or antigen-specific, and some clones might have been persisting host cells. Within patients, how anatomically similar tissues were was a major factor shaping TCR repertoire composition, regardless of disease or transplant status.

Library prep was done by the immunoSEQ multiplex PCR assay. TCRbeta CDR3 sequencing was performed at survey depth by Adaptive Biotechnologies, and CDR3 sequences, V/J genes, productive frequency and template counts were reported. TCR beta CDR3 regions were amplified from genomic DNA rather than RNA. The published analysis was carried out like this. Pairwise repertoire overlap between tissues was quantified with Jensen-Shannon divergence, where 1 means complete divergence and 0 identical. Based on pairwise JSD values, tissues were grouped by single-linkage agglomerative hierarchical clustering, and the results were shown as dendrograms. GLIPH2 was run on all patient samples with simulation_depth 1000, kmer_min_depth 3, cdr3_length_cutoff 8, keeping groups with more than two unique CDR3s. In a standardized tissue-overlap score, Jaccard GLIPH-group overlap across patients was extrapolated to a standard repertoire size of 1000 clones. Linear mixed-effect models, with tissue included as a fixed effect and individual included as a random effect, were used to assess associations of diversity with clinical or experimental variables. Sourced from immuneACCESS, this table was stored by TCRdb with only in-frame sequences that have V and J called. A share of the clones is absent; for the studies checked, an unresolved V gene accounts for under half, and the remainder has no known explanation. Clonal size and the V and J genes are those of that table, whereas D and trimming came from the DNA. The sample includes approximately 12,000 clones, with approximately 70% observed a single time. The top ten hold under 15% of the sample.

The CDR3, cysteine through phenylalanine, is 15 amino acids long. Solely the CDR3 DNA is kept, with 45 bases framed from the first base. Trimmed from V: 2 bases; trimmed from J: 7 bases; junction bases lacking a gene match: 0. CDR1 is given as MRHNA and CDR2 as SNTAGT, both from the germline V gene. The source was tissue from the right colon, collected at autopsy. The chain couples TRBV6-4 to TRBJ2-1, with 15 bases aligning to TRBD2. This receptor was taken from a woman aged 18 to 55 with breast cancer. Read as DNA, the sequence is TGTGCCAGCAGTGACGGGACTAGCGGGGGGAATGAGCAGTTCTTC. Its translation reads: CASSDGTSGGNEQFF.